The rows below give T cell receptor beta chains drawn from one sample of a study of blood T cells in healthy people across ages. TCRdb re-derived calls from the 5' RACE reads in MiXCR, one entry per CDR3 protein. In the table there are roughly 1,000,000 distinct CDR3 sequences, under 30% of which are singletons. These same records also appear under a second study, on T cells of mothers and their children.

Sequenced material: blood. Receptor source: a girl aged 2-10 years in good health. CDR3s include the opening cysteine and the closing phenylalanine or tryptophan. D genes are given only for firm matches. Size is stated for part of the rows, as once, few or many counts, or as a class when the clone is expanded.

D gene,J gene,V gene,clone size,CDR3 DNA,CDR3 protein
-,TRBJ1-4,TRBV13,-,TGTGCCAGCAGCTTCTCGGCAGATGAAAAACTGTTTTTT,CASSFSADEKLFF
TRBD2,TRBJ2-5,TRBV3-1,-,TGTGCCAGCAGACGCGGAGGGACTAGCCAAGAGACCCAGTACTTC,CASRRGGTSQETQYF
TRBD2,TRBJ2-2,TRBV20-1,few,TGCAGTGCTAGGACTAGCGGGAGCGGGTTAACCGGGGAGCTGTTTTTT,CSARTSGSGLTGELFF
TRBD1,TRBJ2-2,TRBV2,few,TGTGCCGGCGGGACAGGGGTGACCGGGGAGCTGTTTTTT,CAGGTGVTGELFF
-,TRBJ2-4,TRBV6-2/TRBV6-3,-,TGTGCCAACACTTCCGCAGGGGAGAACATTCAGTACTTC,CANTSAGENIQYF
TRBD2,TRBJ2-5,TRBV9,-,TGTGCCAGCAGCGTAGGGTTCGGGAGGGAGACCCAGTACTTC,CASSVGFGRETQYF
TRBD1,TRBJ1-4,TRBV29-1,-,TGCAGCGTTGGGTTACAGGGGCCCCTGGAACTGTTTTTT,CSVGLQGPLELFF
-,TRBJ2-4,TRBV12-3/TRBV12-4,few,TGTGCCAGCAGTAACCAACCTCCGGACAACATTCAGTACTTC,CASSNQPPDNIQYF
-,TRBJ2-1,TRBV7-6,few,TGTGCCAGCAGCTCGGCGGTGGAGGACAATGAGCAGTTCTTC,CASSSAVEDNEQFF
TRBD1,TRBJ2-3,TRBV5-1,-,TGCGCCAGCAGCAGGGGACAGGGGGAGACAGATACGCAGTATTTT,CASSRGQGETDTQYF
TRBD1,TRBJ2-3,TRBV9,-,TGTGCCAGCAGCGTAGAAGGGACAGACTCTTACACAGATACGCAGTATTTT,CASSVEGTDSYTDTQYF
TRBD2,TRBJ2-5,TRBV29-1,-,TGCAGCACTAGCGAGGCCCAGGGGACCCAGTACTTC,CSTSEAQGTQYF
-,TRBJ1-3,TRBV7-2,few,TGTGCCAGCGGGGCCACCGGAAACACCATATATTTT,CASGATGNTIYF
-,TRBJ2-7,TRBV20-1,-,TGCAGTGCTAGGGCGGTCAACGAGCAGTACTTC,CSARAVNEQYF
TRBD1,TRBJ1-3,TRBV4-3,-,TGCGCCAGCAGCCAAGATTTATACTGGACAGGGGGAGCTGGAAACACCATATATTTT,CASSQDLYWTGGAGNTIYF
-,TRBJ2-1,TRBV3-1,few,TGTGCCAGCAGCACACAGGGCTTGGGAAACAATGAGCAGTTCTTC,CASSTQGLGNNEQFF
TRBD1,TRBJ2-7,TRBV7-9,-,TGTGCCAGCAGCCAGGGACAGGGTGGAGTCTACGAGCAGTACTTC,CASSQGQGGVYEQYF
-,TRBJ2-7,TRBV19,-,TGTGCCAGTAGTATTGACTCAGTAGGCGAGCAGTACTTC,CASSIDSVGEQYF
-,TRBJ2-1,TRBV4-1,-,TGCGCCAGCACCCCCGGACTCCTTCTCGGGGAGCAGTTCTTC,CASTPGLLLGEQFF
-,TRBJ2-1,TRBV20-1,-,TGCAGTGCGAGTAACCCACGTCGTACGAGCTCCTACAATGAGCAGTTCTTC,CSASNPRRTSSYNEQFF
-,TRBJ1-4,TRBV7-2,-,TGTGCCAGCAGCTTAGACCCTTTTGACAGTGAGGAAAAACTGTTTTTT,CASSLDPFDSEEKLFF
-,TRBJ2-4,TRBV11-1,few,TGTGCCAGCAGCCGATTCGACGGGAAAAACATTCAGTACTTC,CASSRFDGKNIQYF
TRBD2,TRBJ2-5,TRBV6-2/TRBV6-3,few,TGTGCCAGCACCCACGGGACTAGCGGGATAGAACGGGCCCAGTACTTC,CASTHGTSGIERAQYF
TRBD1,TRBJ2-5,TRBV7-9,-,TGTGCCAGCAGCTTAACCCGGGACAGGGGGAGAAAGGAAGAGACCCAGTACTTC,CASSLTRDRGRKEETQYF
TRBD2,TRBJ2-4,TRBV5-6,once,TGTGCCAGCAGTGGACTAGGAAACATTCAGTACTTC,CASSGLGNIQYF
-,TRBJ1-2,TRBV29-1,-,TGCAGCGTTCCCTTTTTGGGGGCCTATGGCTACACCTTC,CSVPFLGAYGYTF
-,TRBJ2-5,TRBV7-8,-,TGTGCCAGCAGCTCCTCCTTGGGGGCGGAAGAGACCCAGTACTTC,CASSSSLGAEETQYF
-,TRBJ2-2,TRBV7-3,-,TGTGCCAGCAGCGAAGGGGGGAACGGGGAGCTGTTTTTT,CASSEGGNGELFF
-,TRBJ2-3,TRBV12-3/TRBV12-4,-,TGTGCCAGCAGTGTGGGCATTGGGACAGATACGCAGTATTTT,CASSVGIGTDTQYF
TRBD1,TRBJ2-7,TRBV28,-,TGTGCCAGCAGTTTACCACCGGGACAGCCCTCCTACGAGCAGTACTTC,CASSLPPGQPSYEQYF
TRBD1,TRBJ2-7,TRBV7-2,-,TGTGCCAGCAGCCGGGACAGGGATCTCTACGAGCAGTACTTC,CASSRDRDLYEQYF
-,TRBJ1-3,TRBV2,-,TGTGCCAGCAGTGAATTTCGGGGTAACGGAAACACCATATATTTT,CASSEFRGNGNTIYF